The 25 T cell receptor beta chains presented below share a single source sample, sequenced in a study of shared clonotypes between healthy human individuals (dated by TCRdb to about 2020). Receptor amplification or capture employed the immunoSEQ multiplex PCR assay. TCRdb stores this immuneACCESS table with in-frame sequences only. Part of the clones is absent; in the studies checked, under half of the shortfall reflects unresolved V genes, and no reason is known for the rest. This sample comprises some 2 million clones, less than 95% of them detected only once. The leading ten clones occupy 0.95% to 1.5% of the sample. For the CD8 naive samples, CD45RO-negative cells were positively selected for CCR7, yielding a CD45RA+CCR7+ population from which TemRA cells were excluded. Material for sequencing was naive CD8+ T cells sorted from blood. Interpreted using the paper, the cell subset or site label stands for: CD45RA+CCR7+. Receptors were obtained from a man between 18 and 35 years old in good health.

This clone showed up just a few times. V gene TRBV4-1 combines with J gene TRBJ1-1; D call uncertain. Per the germline V gene, CDR1 is MGHRA and CDR2 is YSYEKL. This CDR3 spans 15 amino acids. Between the trimmed V and J ends, which lost 3 bases and 0 bases, there was a span of 11 bases. The CDR3 spells CASSQRIVLNTEAFF. DNA for the CDR3: TGCGCCAGCAGCCAGCGGATAGTTTTGAACACTGAAGCTTTCTTT.

The rearrangement joins TRBV9 to TRBJ2-1; D may be TRBD1 or TRBD2 (5 bases each). V lost 4 bases and J lost 6, with 14 bases in between. Germline V lookup: CDR1 SGDLS, CDR2 YYNGEE. The length of the CDR3 is 14 residues. The CDR3 nucleotides are TGTGCCAGCAGCCCTGAGCAGGGAGTCAATGAGCAGTTCTTC. This encodes CASSPEQGVNEQFF.

This sequence joins TRBV11-2 and TRBJ2-7; D unresolved. CDR1 is SGHAT and CDR2 is FQNNGV in the germline V gene. The CDR3 has 12 residues. The V end lost 4 bases, the J end lost 3 bases, and 7 bases lay between the germline ends. The CDR3 here is CASSSLYYEQYF. CDR3 bases: TGTGCCAGCAGCTCCTTATACTACGAGCAGTACTTC.

The rearrangement uses TRBV10-3 and TRBJ2-7, with TRBD2 matching over 7 bases. CDR3 size: 14 residues. Germline values: CDR1 ENHRY, CDR2 SYGVKD. Trimming removed 3 bases from V and 5 bases from J; junction bases left unmatched: 7. The CDR3 loop reads CAISDAGGKNEQYF. In DNA form, the CDR3 reads TGTGCCATCAGTGACGCCGGGGGGAAAAACGAGCAGTACTTC.

V and J are TRBV10-3 and TRBJ2-7, with D possibly matching TRBD1 (6 bases). Germline CDR1 ENHRY, CDR2 SYGVKD. With 0 bases removed from V and 3 bases from J, the gap between germline ends came to 9 bases. The CDR3 has 14 amino acids. CDR3 amino acids: CAISESWGLYEQYF. For the CDR3, the DNA is TGTGCCATCAGTGAGTCATGGGGGCTCTACGAGCAGTACTTC.

Written as DNA, the CDR3 is TGTGCCAGCAGTGATCATGGGGGGTGGCCTGAAGCTTTCTTT. Translating gives CASSDHGGWPEAFF. The rearrangement links TRBV7-9 to TRBJ1-1, with D perhaps matching TRBD1 (5 bases). This CDR3 region has 14 residues. Germline V CDR1 and CDR2: SEHNR, FQNEAQ (reference sequence). V shed 6 bases and J shed 6 bases, with 17 bases lying between them.

The rearrangement links TRBV27 to TRBJ2-1; 13 nucleotides agree with TRBD2. Germline assignment: CDR1 MNHEY and CDR2 SMNVEV (reference sequence). V lost 7 bases, J lost 9 bases, and 9 bases stayed unmatched. The CDR3 sequence is 15 residues long. The CDR3 sequence: CASTATSGGDGEQFF. CDR3 nucleotides: TGTGCCAGCACCGCTACTAGCGGGGGGGATGGTGAGCAGTTCTTC.

This clone appeared once. This chain links TRBV27 with TRBJ1-4, with D unclear. Trimming shortened V by 5 bases and J by 3 bases, and 10 bases separated the two germline ends. The CDR3 is 14 amino acids. CDR1 and CDR2 from the germline V gene are MNHEY and SMNVEV (reference sequence). DNA for the CDR3: TGTGCCAGCAGTGAGTTGTCAGCTAATGAAAAACTGTTTTTT. Translating gives CASSELSANEKLFF.

This chain links TRBV5-5 with TRBJ2-7; no clear D. Trimming pared 3 bases from V and 1 base from J, leaving 5 bases between. The CDR3 totals 12 residues. The germline V gene encodes CDR1 SGHKS and CDR2 YYEKEE (reference sequence). The CDR3 spells CASSYGSYEQYF. CDR3 nucleotides: TGTGCCAGCAGCTACGGATCCTACGAGCAGTACTTC.

This chain joins TRBV27 and TRBJ1-1; 7 bases match TRBD1. The germline CDR1 and CDR2 sequences are MNHEY and SMNVEV (reference sequence). The junction had 5 bases not matched to a gene; V was cut back by 3 bases and J by 4 bases. This CDR3 has 14 residues. The CDR3 region is CASSLTGSGTEAFF. The CDR3 nucleotides read TGTGCCAGCAGTTTGACAGGGAGTGGCACTGAAGCTTTCTTT.

This rearrangement joins TRBV5-4 to TRBJ2-1; D is unclear. CDR1 SGHNT and CDR2 YYREEE come from the germline V gene (reference sequence). CDR3 length equals 14 residues. The V and J ends lost 5 bases and 5 bases respectively, with 14 bases between them. The CDR3 is CASSSQSLHNEQFF. As DNA, the CDR3 is TGTGCCAGCAGTTCTCAATCCCTTCACAATGAGCAGTTCTTC.

The J gene is TRBJ2-3, the V gene TRBV28; 7 bases line up with TRBD2. V shed 2 bases, J shed 0 bases, and the junction held 8 bases outside the gene matches. Germline loops: CDR1 MDHEN, CDR2 SYDVKM. The length of the CDR3 is 17 residues. This CDR3 reads CASSLVTAGESTDTQYF. The CDR3 nucleotides read TGTGCCAGCAGTTTAGTGACGGCGGGGGAGAGCACAGATACGCAGTATTTT.

The chain combines TRBV30 with TRBJ2-2, with 8 bases fitting TRBD1. Trimming removed 1 base from V and 2 bases from J; junction bases left unmatched: 6. Germline CDR1 is GTSNPN and CDR2 is SVGIG (reference sequence). This CDR3 has 16 amino acids. The CDR3 DNA reads as TGTGCCTGGAGTGCCACGGACAGGGAAAACACCGGGGAGCTGTTTTTT. This gives the protein CAWSATDRENTGELFF. Supplemented by reference TRBV30 and TRBJ2-2, the full variable domain reads SQTIHQWPATLVQPVGSPLSLECTVEGTSNPNLYWYRQAAGRGLQLLFYSVGIGQISSEVPQNLSASRPQDRQFILSSKKLLLSDSGFYLCAWSATDRENTGELFFGEGSRLTVL.

This clone was detected once. In the same sample, other DNA sequences code for this CDR3. This chain uses TRBV7-9 with TRBJ1-6; 8 bases agree with TRBD1. There are 14 residues in the CDR3. V lost 4 bases, J lost 7 bases, and 3 bases stayed unmatched. Germline V CDR1 and CDR2: SEHNR, FQNEAQ (reference sequence). The CDR3 spells CASSSGQGNSPLHF. The CDR3 bases are TGTGCCAGCAGCTCCGGACAGGGCAATTCACCCCTCCACTTT.

The chain carries TRBV7-9 and TRBJ2-7, with D maybe TRBD2 (6 bases). Trimming took off 5 bases at V and 7 bases at J, with 12 bases between the two ends. The germline V gene encodes CDR1 SEHNR and CDR2 FQNEAQ (reference sequence). This CDR3 region has 12 residues. CDR3 amino acids: CASSAMGGEQYF. Written as DNA, the CDR3 is TGTGCCAGCAGCGCCATGGGGGGTGAGCAGTACTTC.

The genes are TRBV27 and TRBJ1-4; the D gene is possibly TRBD1 (6 bases). The CDR3 contains 14 residues. CDR1 is MNHEY and CDR2 is SMNVEV in the germline V gene (reference sequence). V was pared by 2 bases and J by 7 bases, with 11 bases between. This CDR3 reads CASSLMGGGEKLFF. The CDR3 bases are TGTGCCAGCAGTTTAATGGGGGGCGGTGAAAAACTGTTTTTT.

V and J are TRBV27 and TRBJ2-2; the D call may be TRBD1 or TRBD2 (5 bases each). This CDR3 comprises 15 residues. The germline V gene encodes CDR1 MNHEY and CDR2 SMNVEV (reference sequence). Trimming took off 6 bases at V and 1 base at J, with 12 bases between the two ends. CDR3 nucleotide sequence: TGTGCCAGCAGCTCCGGGACCATGAACACCGGGGAGCTGTTTTTT. Translating it yields CASSSGTMNTGELFF.

This clone was seen a few times. The V and J genes are TRBV6-5 and TRBJ1-2; D not certain. The CDR3 length is 13 residues. The V end was cut by 1 base, the J end by 6 bases, with 9 bases between. Germline loops: CDR1 MNHEY, CDR2 SVGAGI. This chain's CDR3 is CASSYYGENGYTF. The CDR3, as DNA: TGTGCCAGCAGTTACTATGGGGAGAATGGCTACACCTTC.

To note about this clone: Other DNA sequences from this sample encode an identical CDR3 as well. The chain links TRBV7-9 to TRBJ2-7, with D possibly TRBD1 on 5 matching bases. The germline CDR1 and CDR2 sequences are SEHNR and FQNEAQ (reference sequence). The V and J ends lost 1 base and 2 bases respectively, with 9 bases between them. The CDR3 totals 14 residues. The CDR3 sequence: CASSLGTGAYEQYF. The DNA for the CDR3 is TGTGCCAGCAGCTTAGGCACAGGCGCCTACGAGCAGTACTTC.

The chain carries TRBV11-2 and TRBJ2-7, with a weak D call TRBD1 (6 bases). The CDR3 is 15 residues long. Germline V CDR1 and CDR2: SGHAT, FQNNGV. V was pared by 3 bases and J by 1 base, with 13 bases between. The CDR3 DNA sequence: TGTGCCAGCAGCTTCCGACAGGCTTTTTCCTACGAGCAGTACTTC. This codes for CASSFRQAFSYEQYF.

The rearrangement joins TRBV27 to TRBJ2-1; 11 bases map to TRBD2. The CDR3 sequence is 14 residues long. Germline V gene data show CDR1 as MNHEY and CDR2 as SMNVEV (reference sequence). Trimming at V came to 5 bases and at J to 9 bases, leaving 6 bases not matched to a gene. The CDR3 DNA follows: TGTGCCAGCAGTCCCCGGACTAGCGGGTCTGAGCAGTTCTTC. Amino acid sequence: CASSPRTSGSEQFF.

This clone was detected once. V gene TRBV27 combines with J gene TRBJ2-1; D uncertain. The V gene's germline CDR1 is MNHEY and CDR2 SMNVEV (reference sequence). V lost 1 base to trimming and J lost 9 bases, with 13 bases between them. The CDR3 is made up of 14 amino acids. The CDR3 coding sequence is TGTGCCAGCAGTTTATTGATTAGGGATGGTGAGCAGTTCTTC. It encodes CASSLLIRDGEQFF.

V usage is TRBV10-1 and J usage is TRBJ2-1; 8 positions match TRBD2. The germline V gene encodes CDR1 WNHNN and CDR2 SYGVQD (reference sequence). The CDR3 loop spans 15 amino acids. V was pared by 4 bases and J by 1 base, with 3 bases of the junction left unmatched. The DNA for the CDR3 is TGCGCCAGCAGTGCGGGCGGGAGGTCCTACAATGAGCAGTTCTTC. Its translation: CASSAGGRSYNEQFF.

The V and J genes are TRBV27 and TRBJ2-7, with 9 bases aligning to TRBD2. The germline CDR1 and CDR2 sequences are MNHEY and SMNVEV (reference sequence). J was trimmed by 3 bases and V by 5 bases; bases with no gene match: 5. The CDR3 consists of 14 residues. The CDR3 nucleotides read TGTGCCAGCAGTGATAGCGGGAGCTTCTACGAGCAGTACTTC. This codes for CASSDSGSFYEQYF.

This chain connects TRBV11-2 to TRBJ2-7; 7 bases are shared with TRBD1. The CDR3 is 15 amino acids. The germline V gene encodes CDR1 SGHAT and CDR2 FQNNGV. V trimming: 0 bases; J trimming: 3 bases; junction bases outside the gene matches: 5. The CDR3 DNA follows: TGTGCCAGCAGCTTAGACCGGGACAGCTACTACGAGCAGTACTTC. Protein: CASSLDRDSYYEQYF.